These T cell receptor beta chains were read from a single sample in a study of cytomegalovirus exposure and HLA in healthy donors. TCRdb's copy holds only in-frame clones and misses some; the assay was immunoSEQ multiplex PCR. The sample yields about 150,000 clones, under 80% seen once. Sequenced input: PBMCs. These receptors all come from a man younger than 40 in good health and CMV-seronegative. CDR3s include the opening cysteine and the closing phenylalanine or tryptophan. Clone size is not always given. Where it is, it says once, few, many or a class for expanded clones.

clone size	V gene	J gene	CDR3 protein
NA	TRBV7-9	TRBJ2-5	CASNHLPGTGGTQYF
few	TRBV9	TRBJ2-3	CASSVGAGTQYF
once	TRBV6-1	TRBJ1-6	CASSEAVKSSYNSPLHF
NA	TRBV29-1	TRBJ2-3	CSRAGQSTDTQYF
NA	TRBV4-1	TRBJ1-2	CASSQEAGSKLGYTF
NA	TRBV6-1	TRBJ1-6	CASSEGSPGHSPLHF
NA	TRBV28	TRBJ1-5	CASSPPGQGADQPQHF
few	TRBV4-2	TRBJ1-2	CASSPGQGEYNYGYTF
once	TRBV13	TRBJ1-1	CASSSPTNTEAFF
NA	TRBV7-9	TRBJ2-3	CASSPRDRDFTDTQYF
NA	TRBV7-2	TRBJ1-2	CASSPQRVTYSNYGYPF
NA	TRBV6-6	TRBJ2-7	CASSYSSGEGGEQYF
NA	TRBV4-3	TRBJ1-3	CASSQDQDSSGNTIYF